The 22 T cell receptor beta chains below come from one sample, sequenced in a study of cytomegalovirus exposure and HLA in healthy donors. The table came from immunoSEQ multiplex PCR; TCRdb's copy has only in-frame clones and leaves some out. Of about 65,000 clones listed, 92% are singletons. The specimen was PBMCs. These TCRs come from a woman aged 18 to 35 in good health and CMV-seronegative.

The gene calls are TRBV5-4 and TRBJ2-3; D perhaps matches TRBD1 (6 bases). CDR1 and CDR2 (germline): SGHNT, YYREEE (reference sequence). The germline V and J ends were trimmed by 0 bases and 2 bases, with 7 bases remaining between them. The CDR3 runs 14 residues. The CDR3 sequence: CASSLGDITDTQYF. DNA of the CDR3: TGTGCCAGCAGCTTGGGGGACATCACAGATACGCAGTATTTT.

This chain connects TRBV4-3 to TRBJ2-5; 13 bases line up with TRBD2. This CDR3 is 19 amino acids long. The germline CDR1 and CDR2 sequences are LGHNA and YSLEER. Trimming removed 0 bases from V and 1 base from J; junction bases left unmatched: 8. CDR3 nucleotides: TGCGCCAGCAGCCAAGAACCGACTAGCGGGAGGCCCCTCCAAGAGACCCAGTACTTC. Translating it yields CASSQEPTSGRPLQETQYF.

The CDR3 region has the DNA TGTGCCAGCAGTTACTCCCTCGCCGGGGAGCTGTTTTTT. Its protein is CASSYSLAGELFF. The chain couples TRBV6-5 to TRBJ2-2; D not resolved. The length of the CDR3 is 13 residues. V lost 0 bases, J lost 6 bases, and 5 bases lay in between. Germline lookup yields CDR1 MNHEY and CDR2 SVGAGI.

J is TRBJ2-3 and V is TRBV5-4; TRBD2 matches 9 bases. V gave up 0 bases and J gave up 6 bases; unmatched junction bases: 11. CDR3 length equals 17 residues. Germline-derived CDR1 and CDR2 are SGHNT and YYREEE (reference sequence). The CDR3 DNA reads as TGTGCCAGCAGCTTGGGATCTAGCGGGGCCTCGCCGGATACGCAGTATTTT. Protein: CASSLGSSGASPDTQYF.

The chain couples TRBV4-1 to TRBJ2-1, with TRBD2 matching 7 bases. The trim removed 2 bases at V and 5 bases at J, leaving 6 bases unmatched. Germline-derived CDR1 and CDR2 are MGHRA and YSYEKL. The CDR3 runs to 15 residues. For the CDR3, the DNA is TGCGCCAGCAGCCAATCTAGCGGTTATAACAATGAGCAGTTCTTC. Amino acids: CASSQSSGYNNEQFF.

The V call is TRBV28, the J call TRBJ2-7; 8 nucleotides align to TRBD2. From germline, CDR1 is MDHEN and CDR2 SYDVKM. The CDR3 is 17 residues long. V shed 6 bases and J 2 bases; nucleotides not matched to a gene: 15. CDR3 bases: TGTGCCAGCAGCGCAACCCGGGAGGGTCGGGGAACCTACGAGCAGTACTTC. Its translation: CASSATREGRGTYEQYF.

V and J are TRBV9 and TRBJ2-3; 8 bases match TRBD1. Germline values: CDR1 SGDLS, CDR2 YYNGEE. J lost 6 bases, V lost 2 bases, and 8 bases had no gene match. The CDR3 is made up of 15 amino acids. The CDR3 coding sequence is TGTGCCAGCAGCGTCCAGGCAGGGGGCTACGATACGCAGTATTTT. Its translation is CASSVQAGGYDTQYF.

The chain couples TRBV19 to TRBJ2-5; D uncertain. Germline CDR1 LNHDA, CDR2 SQIVND (reference sequence). With 6 bases removed from V and 5 bases from J, the gap between germline ends came to 13 bases. The CDR3 is made up of 13 amino acids. The CDR3 is CASRLSELETQYF. In DNA form, the CDR3 reads TGTGCCAGTAGACTGTCCGAGTTGGAGACCCAGTACTTC.

The rearrangement uses TRBV7-8 and TRBJ2-1, with D unresolved. V was shortened by 0 bases and J by 8 bases, with 17 bases between the two germline ends. Per the germline V gene, CDR1 is SGHVS and CDR2 is FQNEAQ. CDR3 length equals 16 residues. CDR3 sequence (DNA): TGTGCCAGCAGCTTAGCCCCCAGGTCCCTCATCCATGAGCAGTTCTTC. Its translation is CASSLAPRSLIHEQFF.

This sequence joins TRBV18 and TRBJ1-1, with TRBD1 as a possible D gene (5 bases). This CDR3 is built from 14 residues. V dropped 1 base and J dropped 6 bases, with 12 bases sitting between them. In germline, CDR1 is KGHSH, CDR2 LQKENI. CDR3 region: CASSPLGGPAEAFF. The CDR3 DNA reads TGTGCCAGCTCACCACTGGGGGGTCCTGCTGAAGCTTTCTTT.

This clone showed up many times. V gene TRBV5-1 combines with J gene TRBJ1-2, with D tentatively TRBD1 (6 bases). V was shortened by 2 bases and J by 7 bases, with 15 bases between the two germline ends. CDR3 length: 14 residues. Germline-derived CDR1 and CDR2 are SGHRS and YFSETQ. The CDR3 is CASSFLSGESGYTF. The CDR3 nucleotides read TGCGCCAGCAGCTTTTTATCAGGGGAATCTGGCTACACCTTC.

The V call is TRBV7-3, the J call TRBJ2-1; 8 bases are shared with TRBD1. CDR3 length: 14 residues. With 2 bases clipped from V and 7 bases from J, the junction kept 4 bases outside the gene matches. CDR1 SGHTA and CDR2 FQGTGA come from the germline V gene. The CDR3 nucleotides are TGTGCCAGCAGCTTAGCAGGGGGCACGAATGAGCAGTTCTTC. It encodes CASSLAGGTNEQFF.

The DNA of the CDR3 is TGCGCCAGCAGCGCAGGACTAGCCGATGAGCAGTTCTTC. Residues: CASSAGLADEQFF. The chain employs TRBV5-1 and TRBJ2-1; 8 bases are a match to TRBD2. V was pared by 4 bases and J by 8 bases, with 5 bases of the junction left unmatched. Germline CDR1 SGHRS, CDR2 YFSETQ. The CDR3 contains 13 residues.

The J gene is TRBJ1-3, the V gene TRBV7-9; TRBD1 is a possible D gene (6 bases). Germline V lookup: CDR1 SEHNR, CDR2 FQNEAQ (reference sequence). There are 17 residues in the CDR3. The ends were cut back, 1 base at V and 0 bases at J, with 13 bases in the middle. CDR3 amino acids: CASSLGQGHNSGNTIYF. The CDR3 nucleotides are TGTGCCAGCAGCTTAGGGCAGGGACACAACTCTGGAAACACCATATATTTT.

The chain recombines TRBV7-6 with TRBJ2-5; 12 bases are shared with TRBD2. Per germline, CDR1 SGHVS and CDR2 FNYEAQ. J was trimmed by 1 base and V by 1 base; bases with no gene match: 10. CDR3 length: 19 residues. CDR3 sequence reads: CASSLGLAGGSIIQETQYF. The CDR3 coding sequence is TGTGCCAGCAGCTTAGGGCTAGCGGGGGGGAGTATTATCCAAGAGACCCAGTACTTC.

This clone appeared a single time. The chain employs TRBV6-5 and TRBJ2-3, with D unclear. From germline, CDR1 is MNHEY and CDR2 SVGAGI. Between the trimmed V and J ends, which lost 6 bases and 4 bases, there was a span of 5 bases. The CDR3 sequence is 11 residues long. As DNA, the CDR3 is TGTGCCAGCAGACGGGCAGATACGCAGTATTTT. It is translated as CASRRADTQYF.

This chain uses TRBV10-3 with TRBJ2-3, with a tentative D call TRBD2 (6 bases). V was cut by 4 bases and J by 0 bases, with 11 bases left in between. Germline V lookup: CDR1 ENHRY, CDR2 SYGVKD. This CDR3 region has 15 residues. The CDR3 DNA reads TGTGCCATCAGTGGAAAAGGGACTAGCACAGATACGCAGTATTTT. This sequence encodes CAISGKGTSTDTQYF.

The chain is built from TRBV5-1 and TRBJ1-1; TRBD1 matches at 7 bases. From germline, CDR1 is SGHRS and CDR2 YFSETQ. The CDR3 totals 16 residues. Unmatched junction bases numbered 6, after V lost 0 bases and J lost 1 base. The CDR3 sequence is CASSLDGTESNTEAFF. CDR3 DNA sequence: TGCGCCAGCAGCTTGGACGGGACAGAATCGAACACTGAAGCTTTCTTT. The entire variable domain, with the rest obtained from reference TRBV5-1 and TRBJ1-1, is as follows: KAGVTQTPRYLIKTRGQQVTLSCSPISGHRSVSWYQQTPGQGLQFLFEYFSETQRNKGNFPGRFSGRQFSNSRSEMNVSTLELGDSALYLCASSLDGTESNTEAFFGQGTRLTVV.

CDR3 sequence: CASSITGADEQYF. As DNA, the CDR3 is TGTGCCAGCAGCATTACAGGGGCGGACGAGCAGTACTTC. The chain is built from TRBV5-4 and TRBJ2-7; the match to TRBD1 covers 7 bases. The CDR3 consists of 13 residues. Per the germline V gene, CDR1 is SGHNT and CDR2 is YYREEE (reference sequence). V shed 4 bases, J shed 5 bases, and the junction held 6 bases outside the gene matches.

The chain has TRBV19 and TRBJ2-7; D is possibly TRBD2 (5 bases). Trimming removed 2 bases at V and 6 bases at J, with 14 bases between. Per germline, CDR1 LNHDA and CDR2 SQIVND (reference sequence). The length of the CDR3 is 14 residues. The DNA for the CDR3 is TGTGCCAGTAGTATAAGGGCCGGGGTCGCCGAGCAGTACTTC. Protein: CASSIRAGVAEQYF. Looking up the rest from reference TRBV19 and TRBJ2-7 gives the full variable domain: DGGITQSPKYLFRKEGQNVTLSCEQNLNHDAMYWYRQDPGQGLRLIYYSQIVNDFQKGDIAEGYSVSREKKESFPLTVTSAQKNPTAFYLCASSIRAGVAEQYFGPGTRLTVT.

The rearrangement links TRBV9 to TRBJ2-1; 8 positions match TRBD1. The J segment lost 6 bases and the V segment lost 7 bases, leaving 15 bases of the junction unmatched. This CDR3 is built from 16 residues. In germline, CDR1 is SGDLS, CDR2 YYNGEE. CDR3 sequence: CASGGLGTGKLNEQFF. In DNA, the CDR3 is TGTGCCAGCGGAGGCCTCGGGACAGGTAAACTCAATGAGCAGTTCTTC.

The gene calls are TRBV18 and TRBJ1-2; TRBD1 aligns across 7 bases. Unmatched junction bases numbered 14, after V lost 4 bases and J lost 6 bases. Germline lookup yields CDR1 KGHSH and CDR2 LQKENI. There are 16 residues in the CDR3. The DNA of the CDR3 is TGTGCCAGCTCACTGGTTTCAACACAGGGGCATCATGGCTACACCTTC. Translating gives CASSLVSTQGHHGYTF.